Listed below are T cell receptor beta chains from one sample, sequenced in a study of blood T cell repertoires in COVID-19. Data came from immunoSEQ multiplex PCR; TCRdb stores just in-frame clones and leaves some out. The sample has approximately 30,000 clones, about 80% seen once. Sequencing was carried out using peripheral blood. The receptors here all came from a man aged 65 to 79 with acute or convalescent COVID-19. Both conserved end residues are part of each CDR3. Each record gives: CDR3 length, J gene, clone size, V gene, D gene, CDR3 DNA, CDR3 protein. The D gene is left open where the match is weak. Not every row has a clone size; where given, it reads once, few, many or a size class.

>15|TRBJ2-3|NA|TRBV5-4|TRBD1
TGTGCCAGCAGTCGACCCGGGACAGGTGGAGATACGCAGTATTTT
CASSRPGTGGDTQYF
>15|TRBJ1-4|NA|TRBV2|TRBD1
TGTGCCAGCAGTGATAGTAGGGGGCAGCAAAGAAAACTGTTTTTT
CASSDSRGQQRKLFF
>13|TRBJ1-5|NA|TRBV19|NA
TGTGCCAGTAATCAGGGGTTAGATCAGCCCCAGCATTTT
CASNQGLDQPQHF
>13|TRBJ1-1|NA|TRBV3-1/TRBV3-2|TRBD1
TGTGCCAGCAGGCTTACAGGGGACAATGAAGCTTTCTTT
CASRLTGDNEAFF
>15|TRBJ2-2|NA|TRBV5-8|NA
TGTGCCAGCAACCGCGGACAAACTAACACCGGGGAGCTGTTTTTT
CASNRGQTNTGELFF
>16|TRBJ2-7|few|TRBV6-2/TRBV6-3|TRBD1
TGTGCCAGCAGTTACTCGGGACAGAACCACCACCTGGAGCAGTACTTC
CASSYSGQNHHLEQYF
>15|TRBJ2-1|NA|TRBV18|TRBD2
TGTGCCAGCTCACCACCCCTAGCGGGATACAATGAGCAGTTCTTC
CASSPPLAGYNEQFF
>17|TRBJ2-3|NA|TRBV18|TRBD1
TGTGCCAGCTCACCGTGGCGAGGGGGACAGGGTGCAGATACGCAGTATTTT
CASSPWRGGQGADTQYF
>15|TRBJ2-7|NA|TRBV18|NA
TGTGCCAGCTCACCGATAGGACTCACAGAGGGCGAGCAGTACTTC
CASSPIGLTEGEQYF
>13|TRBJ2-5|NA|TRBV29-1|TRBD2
TGCAGCGTTGACCCGGGAGGGCAGGGTACCCAGTACTTC
CSVDPGGQGTQYF
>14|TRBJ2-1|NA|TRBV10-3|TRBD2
TGTGCCATCAGTGATAAGCGGGAGTGGAATGAGCAGTTCTTC
CAISDKREWNEQFF
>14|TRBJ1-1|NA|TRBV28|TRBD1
TGTGCCAGCAGCCTCACAGGGGGACTTACTGAAGCTTTCTTT
CASSLTGGLTEAFF
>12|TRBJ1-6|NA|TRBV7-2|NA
TGTGCCAGCAGCCGACAGAATTCACCCCTCCACTTT
CASSRQNSPLHF
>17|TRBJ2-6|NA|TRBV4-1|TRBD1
TGCGCCAGCAGCCGCCCGACAGGGGCGGGTGGGGCCAACGTCCTGACTTTC
CASSRPTGAGGANVLTF
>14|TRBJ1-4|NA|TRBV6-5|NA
TGTGCCAGCAGGCGGGGGGGCAGGGGTGAAAAACTGTTTTTT
CASRRGGRGEKLFF